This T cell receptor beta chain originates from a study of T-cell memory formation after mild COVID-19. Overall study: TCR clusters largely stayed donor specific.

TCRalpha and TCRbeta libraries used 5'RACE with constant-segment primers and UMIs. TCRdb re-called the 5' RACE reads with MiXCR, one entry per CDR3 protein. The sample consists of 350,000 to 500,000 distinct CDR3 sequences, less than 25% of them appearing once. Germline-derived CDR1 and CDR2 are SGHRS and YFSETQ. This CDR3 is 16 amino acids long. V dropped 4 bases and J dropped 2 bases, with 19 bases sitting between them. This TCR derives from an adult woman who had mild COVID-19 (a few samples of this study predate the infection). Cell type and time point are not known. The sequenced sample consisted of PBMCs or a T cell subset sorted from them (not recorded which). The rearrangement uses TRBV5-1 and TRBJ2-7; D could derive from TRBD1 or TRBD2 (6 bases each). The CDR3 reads CASSPQGRDAAYEQYF. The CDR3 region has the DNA TGCGCCAGCAGCCCCCAGGGGCGGGACGCCGCCTACGAGCAGTACTTC.